Detailed here is one T cell receptor beta chain. Its antigen is undetermined. This entry is derived from a study of CD8+ T cells in alopecia areata. For the study at large: It was oral tofacitinib, at 5 to 10 mg twice daily, that treated patients received. General study findings and limits: Scalp sample data also include resident alphabeta T cells from normal skin. The link between baseline CD8+ expansion and response remains uncertain with one nonresponder.

cDNA prepared by RNA extraction and subsequent reverse transcription served as the template for sequencing. Libraries were prepared by immunoSEQ multiplex PCR; TCRdb keeps only in-frame clonotypes and omits some of them. The sample lists about 170,000 clones; approximately 52% were seen once. Treatment indicated: oral pan-JAK inhibitor, 5-10 mg twice daily. It was from alopecia areata patients that lesional scalp punch biopsies and peripheral blood were collected. Germline V gene lookup returns CDR1 GTSNPN and CDR2 SVGIG (reference sequence). The CDR3 is made up of 12 amino acids. V was trimmed by 3 bases and J by 2 bases, leaving 6 bases between them.

The chain joins TRBV30 to TRBJ2-3; D call uncertain. This receptor was obtained from a human donor with alopecia areata. The sample in question was CD4+ T cells sorted from blood, obtained around week 55, from a patient treated with tofacitinib. CDR3 sequence reads: CAWRGNTDTQYF. CDR3 nucleotide sequence: TGTGCCTGGAGAGGGAACACAGATACGCAGTATTTT.